These T cell receptor beta chains were read from a single sample in a study of blood T cell repertoires in COVID-19. The table came from immunoSEQ multiplex PCR; TCRdb's copy has only in-frame clones and leaves some out. The data show about 140,000 clones, approximately 80% seen once. The specimen was peripheral blood. The source of these receptors is an elderly woman with active or convalescent COVID-19. The CDR3 runs from the conserved cysteine through the conserved F or W. Each record gives: J gene, clone size, CDR3 length, V gene, D gene, CDR3 DNA, CDR3 protein. The D gene is left open where the match is weak. Not every row has a clone size; where given, it reads once, few, many or a size class.

TRBJ2-2 | . | 17 | TRBV7-3 | . | TGTGCCAGCAGCCGTACCGGGACAAATTCGAACACCGGGGAGCTGTTTTTT | CASSRTGTNSNTGELFF
TRBJ1-2 | . | 15 | TRBV5-1 | . | TGCGCCAGCAGCTTGGCGTCACAGGCCAGCTATGGCTACACCTTC | CASSLASQASYGYTF
TRBJ2-7 | . | 16 | TRBV7-2 | . | TGTGCCAGCAGCTTAGTTCCAGAGCCGAGGGTCTACGAGCAGTACTTC | CASSLVPEPRVYEQYF
TRBJ2-3 | . | 14 | TRBV5-1 | TRBD2 | TGCGCCAGCAGGAGGACTAGCGGGCGGGATACGCAGTATTTT | CASRRTSGRDTQYF
TRBJ2-6 | . | 16 | TRBV30 | TRBD1 | TGTGCCTGGAGTACGAGGACAGGGGTTGGGGCCAACGTCCTGACTTTC | CAWSTRTGVGANVLTF
TRBJ1-2 | . | 16 | TRBV18 | . | TGTGCCAGCTCACCCCAGAGGGCAGGAAGAAACTATGGCTACACCTTC | CASSPQRAGRNYGYTF
TRBJ1-2 | . | 14 | TRBV3-1/TRBV3-2 | . | TGTGCCAGCAGCCAAGGGTTATTAGACTATGGCTACACCTTC | CASSQGLLDYGYTF
TRBJ1-5 | few | 17 | TRBV19 | . | TGTGCCAGTAGTATAGAATCAAGCGGGGTTCTCAATCAGCCCCAGCATTTT | CASSIESSGVLNQPQHF
TRBJ2-3 | . | 14 | TRBV24-1 | TRBD2 | TGTGCCACCAGTGACCGGACTAGATCAGATACGCAGTATTTT | CATSDRTRSDTQYF
TRBJ2-3 | . | 15 | TRBV4-3 | TRBD2 | TGCGCCAGCAGCCTCGGGCTAGCGGGCACAGATACGCAGTATTTT | CASSLGLAGTDTQYF
TRBJ1-6 | . | 14 | TRBV6-6 | TRBD1 | TGTGCCAGCAGAAAAGACAGGGGCAATTCACCCCTCCACTTT | CASRKDRGNSPLHF
TRBJ2-3 | . | 15 | TRBV2 | . | TGTGCCAGCAGAGAGTTGGCGGGTAGATCAGATACGCAGTATTTT | CASRELAGRSDTQYF
TRBJ1-5 | . | 16 | TRBV4-2 | . | TGTGCCAGCAGCCAAGATTGGGGGGGACCCAATCAGCCCCAGCATTTT | CASSQDWGGPNQPQHF
TRBJ1-1 | few | 14 | TRBV4-1 | . | TGCGCCAGCACCGGGGGTCTACGAGACACTGAAGCTTTCTTT | CASTGGLRDTEAFF
TRBJ1-2 | . | 13 | TRBV4-2 | . | TGTGCCAGCAGCGCAGGGATTTGGTATGGCTACACCTTC | CASSAGIWYGYTF
TRBJ1-2 | . | 17 | TRBV28 | TRBD1 | TGTGCCAGCAGCCCACCGGGACAGAGGACTACTAACTATGGCTACACCTTC | CASSPPGQRTTNYGYTF